The source of this TCR beta chain is a study of brain T cells in children with intractable seizures. Trimming took off 0 bases at V and 6 bases at J, with 10 bases between the two ends. This CDR3 comprises 14 residues. Germline V lookup: CDR1 LGHDT, CDR2 YNNKEL (reference sequence). Clones were read by immunoSEQ multiplex PCR, and TCRdb kept only the in-frame ones, dropping some. Of around 340,000 clones listed, about 94% are singletons. Time point indicated: blood from clinic visit 5 months post-surgery; TSC patient then seizure free. Before surgery, patients took at least one anti-epileptic drug. This clone has a single count.

The chain recombines TRBV3-1 (or the pseudogene TRBV3-2) with TRBJ2-3; D is unresolved. The source material was peripheral blood, sampled less than 6 months after surgery. The TCR comes from a boy younger than two with tuberous sclerosis and intractable seizures. The CDR3 spells CASSQDRASDTQYF. CDR3 DNA: TGTGCCAGCAGCCAAGATAGGGCTTCCGATACGCAGTATTTT.